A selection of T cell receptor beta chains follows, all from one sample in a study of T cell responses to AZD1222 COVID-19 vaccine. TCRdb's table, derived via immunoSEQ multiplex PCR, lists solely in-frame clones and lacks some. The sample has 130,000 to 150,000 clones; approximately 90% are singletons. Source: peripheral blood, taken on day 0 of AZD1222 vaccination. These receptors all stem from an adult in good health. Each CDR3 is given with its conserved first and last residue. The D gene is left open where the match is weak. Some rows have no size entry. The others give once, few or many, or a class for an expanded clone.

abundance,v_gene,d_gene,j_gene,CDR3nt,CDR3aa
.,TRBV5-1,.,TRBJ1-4,TGCGCCAGCAGCTTGAGCCCCCAGCGAGGTAATGAAAAACTGTTTTTT,CASSLSPQRGNEKLFF
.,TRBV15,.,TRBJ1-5,TGTGCCACCAGCAGAGACTCCTACAATCAGCCCCAGCATTTT,CATSRDSYNQPQHF
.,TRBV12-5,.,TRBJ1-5,TGTGCTAGTGGTTTGTGGCCCCAGCCCCAGCATTTT,CASGLWPQPQHF
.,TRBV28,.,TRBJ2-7,TGTGCCAGCAGTTTTCGGGTTATTGGTTCCGAGCAGTACTTC,CASSFRVIGSEQYF
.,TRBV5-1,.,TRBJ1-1,TGCGCCAGCAGCCAACAGGGAGAGGAAGCTTTCTTT,CASSQQGEEAFF
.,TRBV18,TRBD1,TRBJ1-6,TGTGCCAGCTCATCCGGACAGGGCCATTATAATTCACCCCTCCACTTT,CASSSGQGHYNSPLHF
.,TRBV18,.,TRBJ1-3,TGTGCCAGCTCACCGTCAAAGGGTTCTGGAAACACCATATATTTT,CASSPSKGSGNTIYF
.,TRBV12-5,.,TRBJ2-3,TGTGCTAGTGCCCCATGGCAGGAAGTCCTAGTAGGTACGCAGTATTTT,CASAPWQEVLVGTQYF
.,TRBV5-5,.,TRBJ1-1,TGTGCCAGCAGCTTCGTCAGGGTCTCTGAAGCTTTCTTT,CASSFVRVSEAFF
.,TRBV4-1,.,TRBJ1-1,TGCGCCAGCAGCCAAGCTGGGATGGGGGGATTGAACACTGAAGCTTTCTTT,CASSQAGMGGLNTEAFF
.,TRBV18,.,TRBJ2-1,TGTGCCAGCTCACTAGGGACTGGAAACAATGAGCAGTTCTTC,CASSLGTGNNEQFF
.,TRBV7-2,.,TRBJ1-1,TGTGCCAGCAGTTCGATTCCTGAAGCTTTCTTT,CASSSIPEAFF
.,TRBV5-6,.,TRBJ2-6,TGTGCCAGCAGCTTGGTAGGGTATGGGGCCAACGTCCTGACTTTC,CASSLVGYGANVLTF
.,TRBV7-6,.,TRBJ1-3,TGTGCCAGCAGCCCAGACCGATGGACGACCGGAATATATTTT,CASSPDRWTTGIYF
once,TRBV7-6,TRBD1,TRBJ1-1,TGTGCCAGCAGCCGGGGACAGGGAATGAACACTGAAGCTTTCTTT,CASSRGQGMNTEAFF
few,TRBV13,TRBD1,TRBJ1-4,TGTGCCAGCGGGGACAGGGCGCGCCAGACTAATGAAAAACTGTTTTTT,CASGDRARQTNEKLFF
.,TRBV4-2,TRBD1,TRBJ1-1,TGTGCCAGCAGCCCCTACCGGGACAGGGGGTCTGAAGCTTTCTTT,CASSPYRDRGSEAFF
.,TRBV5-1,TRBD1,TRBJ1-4,TGCGCCAGCAGCCAACAAAAGGGACAGGGCACTAATGAAAAACTGTTTTTT,CASSQQKGQGTNEKLFF
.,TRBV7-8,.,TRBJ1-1,TGTGCCAGCAGCTTGAGACAGATGAACACTGAAGCTTTCTTT,CASSLRQMNTEAFF
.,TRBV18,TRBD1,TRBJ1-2,TGTGCCAGCTCACCGGGGACAGGGGGCCACTATGGCTACACCTTC,CASSPGTGGHYGYTF
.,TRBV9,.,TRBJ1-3,TGTGCCAGCAGCGTAGAGGTGACGTCTGGAAACACCATATATTTT,CASSVEVTSGNTIYF
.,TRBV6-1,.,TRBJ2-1,TGTGCCAGCAGTGAACAGAGGTTCGGCCGAACCGAGCAGTTCTTC,CASSEQRFGRTEQFF
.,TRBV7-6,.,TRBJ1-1,TGTGCCAGCAGCGCCAGGGGAGGCATGAACACTGAAGCTTTCTTT,CASSARGGMNTEAFF
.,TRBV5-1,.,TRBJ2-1,TGCGCCAGCAGCTTCCAGGGGGAGGACAATGAGCAGTTCTTC,CASSFQGEDNEQFF
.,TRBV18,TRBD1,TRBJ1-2,TGTGCCAGCTCACTACAGGGGCTCTATGGCTACACCTTC,CASSLQGLYGYTF
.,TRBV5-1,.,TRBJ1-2,TGCGCCAGCAGCTCTAGTTCTGACTATGGCTACACCTTC,CASSSSSDYGYTF
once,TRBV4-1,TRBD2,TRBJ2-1,TGCGCCAGCAGCCAAAAATCGGGGGGAAGTAACAATGAGCAGTTCTTC,CASSQKSGGSNNEQFF
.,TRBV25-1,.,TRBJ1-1,TGTGCCAGCAGTTGGGGCACCACTGAAGCTTTCTTT,CASSWGTTEAFF
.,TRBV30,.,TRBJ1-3,TGTGCCTCCCTCGGGGGAGTCTCTGGAAACACCATATATTTT,CASLGGVSGNTIYF